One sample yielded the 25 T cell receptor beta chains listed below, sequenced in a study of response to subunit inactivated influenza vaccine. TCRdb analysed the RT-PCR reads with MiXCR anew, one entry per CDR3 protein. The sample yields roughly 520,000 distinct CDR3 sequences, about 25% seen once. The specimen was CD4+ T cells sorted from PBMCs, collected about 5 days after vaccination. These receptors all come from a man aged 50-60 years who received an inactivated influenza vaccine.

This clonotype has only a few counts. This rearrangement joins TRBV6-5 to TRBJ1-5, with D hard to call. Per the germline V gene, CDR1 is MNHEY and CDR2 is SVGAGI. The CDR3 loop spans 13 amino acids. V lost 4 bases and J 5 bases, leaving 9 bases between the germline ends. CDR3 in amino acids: CASSSRFDQPQHF. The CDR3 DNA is TGTGCCAGCAGTTCCCGGTTTGATCAGCCCCAGCATTTT.

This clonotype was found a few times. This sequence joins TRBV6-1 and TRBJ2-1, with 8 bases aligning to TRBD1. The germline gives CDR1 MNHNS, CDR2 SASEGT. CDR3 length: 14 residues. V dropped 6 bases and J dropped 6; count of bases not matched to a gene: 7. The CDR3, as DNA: TGTGCCAGCAGGACAGGGGCCCCCCTCAATGAGCAGTTCTTC. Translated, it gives CASRTGAPLNEQFF.

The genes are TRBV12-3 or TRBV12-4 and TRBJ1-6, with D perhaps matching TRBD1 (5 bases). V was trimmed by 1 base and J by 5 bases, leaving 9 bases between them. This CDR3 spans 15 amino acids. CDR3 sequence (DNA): TGTGCCAGCAGTTTAGGAGGGGTAAATAATTCACCCCTCCACTTT. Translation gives CASSLGGVNNSPLHF.

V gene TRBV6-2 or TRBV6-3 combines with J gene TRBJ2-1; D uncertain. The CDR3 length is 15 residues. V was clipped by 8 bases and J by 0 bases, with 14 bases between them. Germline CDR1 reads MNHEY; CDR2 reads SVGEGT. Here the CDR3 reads CASALTHASYNEQFF. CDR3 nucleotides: TGTGCCAGCGCCCTTACCCACGCCTCCTACAATGAGCAGTTCTTC.

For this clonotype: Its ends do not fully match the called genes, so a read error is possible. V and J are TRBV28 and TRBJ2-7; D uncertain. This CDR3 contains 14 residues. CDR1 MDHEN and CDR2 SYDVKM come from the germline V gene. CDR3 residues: CTSSLFSGSYEQYF. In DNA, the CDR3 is TGTACCAGCAGTTTATTTTCAGGATCCTACGAGCAGTACTTC.

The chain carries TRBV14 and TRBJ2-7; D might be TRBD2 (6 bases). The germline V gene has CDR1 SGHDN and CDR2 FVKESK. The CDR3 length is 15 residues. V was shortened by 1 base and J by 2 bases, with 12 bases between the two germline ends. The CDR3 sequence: CASSQALARAYEQYF. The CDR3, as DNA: TGTGCCAGCAGCCAAGCCCTAGCGCGAGCCTACGAGCAGTACTTC.

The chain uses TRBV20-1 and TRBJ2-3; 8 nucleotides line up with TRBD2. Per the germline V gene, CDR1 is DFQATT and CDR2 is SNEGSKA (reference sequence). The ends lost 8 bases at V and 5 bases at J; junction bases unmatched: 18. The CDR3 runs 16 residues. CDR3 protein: CSPHLRWRGAVDTQYF. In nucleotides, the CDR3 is TGCAGTCCCCATCTTCGGTGGCGGGGGGCCGTAGATACGCAGTATTTT.

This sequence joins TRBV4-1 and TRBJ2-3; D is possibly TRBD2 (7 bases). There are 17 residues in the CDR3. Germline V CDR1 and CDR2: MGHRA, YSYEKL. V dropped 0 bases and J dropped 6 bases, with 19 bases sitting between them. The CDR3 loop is CASSQDSRGGSRDTQYF. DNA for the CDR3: TGCGCCAGCAGCCAAGATTCAAGGGGGGGATCCAGGGATACGCAGTATTTT.

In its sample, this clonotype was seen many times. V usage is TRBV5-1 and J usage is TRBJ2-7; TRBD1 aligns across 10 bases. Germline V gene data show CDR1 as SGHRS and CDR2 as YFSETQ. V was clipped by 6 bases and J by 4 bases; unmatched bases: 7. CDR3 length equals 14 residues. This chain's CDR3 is CASMSGTGAYEQYF. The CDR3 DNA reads TGCGCCAGCATGTCCGGGACAGGGGCTTACGAGCAGTACTTC.

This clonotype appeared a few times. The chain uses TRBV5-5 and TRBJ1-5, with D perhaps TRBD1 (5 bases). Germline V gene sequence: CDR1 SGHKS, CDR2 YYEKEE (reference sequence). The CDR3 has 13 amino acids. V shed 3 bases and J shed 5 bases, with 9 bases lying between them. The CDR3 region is CASSSARDQPQHF. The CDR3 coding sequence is TGTGCCAGCAGCTCCGCCAGGGATCAGCCCCAGCATTTT.

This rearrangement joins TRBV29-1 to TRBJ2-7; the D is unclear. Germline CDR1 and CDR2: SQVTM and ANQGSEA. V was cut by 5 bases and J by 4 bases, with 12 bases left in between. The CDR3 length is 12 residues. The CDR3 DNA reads TGCAGCGTTTCCCGTGACGGATACGAGCAGTACTTC. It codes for CSVSRDGYEQYF.

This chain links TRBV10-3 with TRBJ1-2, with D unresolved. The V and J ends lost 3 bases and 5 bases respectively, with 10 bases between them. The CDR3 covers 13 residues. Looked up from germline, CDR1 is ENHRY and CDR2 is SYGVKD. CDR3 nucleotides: TGTGCCATCAGTGAACTCCCGGCGTATGGCTACACCTTC. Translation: CAISELPAYGYTF.

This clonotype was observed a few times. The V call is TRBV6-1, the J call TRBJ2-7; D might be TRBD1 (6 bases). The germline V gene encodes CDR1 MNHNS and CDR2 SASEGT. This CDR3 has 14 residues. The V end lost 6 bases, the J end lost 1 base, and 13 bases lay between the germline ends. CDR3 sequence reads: CASRHRDKSYEQYF. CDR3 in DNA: TGTGCCAGCAGACACCGGGACAAATCCTACGAGCAGTACTTC.

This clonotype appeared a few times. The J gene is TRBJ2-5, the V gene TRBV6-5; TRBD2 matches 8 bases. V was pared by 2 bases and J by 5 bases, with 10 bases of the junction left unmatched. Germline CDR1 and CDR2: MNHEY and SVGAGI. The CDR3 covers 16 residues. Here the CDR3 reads CASSYSLSGSRETQYF. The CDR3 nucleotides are TGTGCCAGCAGTTACAGCCTAAGCGGGAGCAGGGAGACCCAGTACTTC.

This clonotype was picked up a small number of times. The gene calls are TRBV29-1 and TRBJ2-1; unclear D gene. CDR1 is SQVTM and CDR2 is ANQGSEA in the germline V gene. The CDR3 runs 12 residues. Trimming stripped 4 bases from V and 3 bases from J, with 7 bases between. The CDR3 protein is CSVVGSYNEQFF. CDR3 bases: TGCAGCGTTGTTGGTAGCTACAATGAGCAGTTCTTC.

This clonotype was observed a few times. In DNA form, the CDR3 reads TGCGCCAGCAGCCCACATTCAAACACCGGGGAGCTGTTTTTT. Residues: CASSPHSNTGELFF. This chain joins TRBV5-1 and TRBJ2-2, with D unclear. Germline V gene data show CDR1 as SGHRS and CDR2 as YFSETQ. Trimming removed 4 bases at V and 2 bases at J, with 9 bases between. The CDR3 sequence is 14 residues long.

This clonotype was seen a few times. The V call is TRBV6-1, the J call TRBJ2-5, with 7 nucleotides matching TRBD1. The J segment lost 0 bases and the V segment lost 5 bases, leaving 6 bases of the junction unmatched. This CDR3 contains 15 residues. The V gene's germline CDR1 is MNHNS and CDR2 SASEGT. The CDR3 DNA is TGTGCCAGCAGTAAGGGGGCGTGGGACCAAGAGACCCAGTACTTC. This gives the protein CASSKGAWDQETQYF.

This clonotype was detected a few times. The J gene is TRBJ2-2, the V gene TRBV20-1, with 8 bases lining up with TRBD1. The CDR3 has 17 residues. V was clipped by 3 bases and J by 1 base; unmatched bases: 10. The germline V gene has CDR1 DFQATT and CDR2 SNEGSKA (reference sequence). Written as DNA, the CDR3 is TGCAGTGCTAGGCCGGCCCGGACAGGGTGGAACACCGGGGAGCTGTTTTTT. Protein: CSARPARTGWNTGELFF.

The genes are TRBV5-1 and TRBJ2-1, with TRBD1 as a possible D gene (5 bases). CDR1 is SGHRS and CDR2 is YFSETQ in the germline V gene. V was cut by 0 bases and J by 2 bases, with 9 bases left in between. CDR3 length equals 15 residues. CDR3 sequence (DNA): TGCGCCAGCAGCTTGGCACAGGAGACCTACAATGAGCAGTTCTTC. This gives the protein CASSLAQETYNEQFF.

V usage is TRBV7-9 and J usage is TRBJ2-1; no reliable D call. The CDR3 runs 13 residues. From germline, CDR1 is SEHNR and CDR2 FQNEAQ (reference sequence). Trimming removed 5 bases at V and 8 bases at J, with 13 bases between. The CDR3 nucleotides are TGTGCCAGCAGCCCTGGTGTACTCGATGAGCAGTTCTTC. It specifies CASSPGVLDEQFF.

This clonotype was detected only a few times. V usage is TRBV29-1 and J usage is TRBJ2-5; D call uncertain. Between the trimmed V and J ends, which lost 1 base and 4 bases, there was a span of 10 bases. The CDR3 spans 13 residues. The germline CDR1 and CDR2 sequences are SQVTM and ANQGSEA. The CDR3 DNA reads TGCAGCGTTGAAGGGCAGATGGGAGAGACCCAGTACTTC. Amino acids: CSVEGQMGETQYF.

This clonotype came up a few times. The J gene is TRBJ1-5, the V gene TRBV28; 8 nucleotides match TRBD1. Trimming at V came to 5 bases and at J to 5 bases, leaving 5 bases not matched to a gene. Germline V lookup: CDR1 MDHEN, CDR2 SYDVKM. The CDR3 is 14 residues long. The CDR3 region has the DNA TGTGCCAGCAGTGACACAGGGGGTTATCAGCCCCAGCATTTT. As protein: CASSDTGGYQPQHF.

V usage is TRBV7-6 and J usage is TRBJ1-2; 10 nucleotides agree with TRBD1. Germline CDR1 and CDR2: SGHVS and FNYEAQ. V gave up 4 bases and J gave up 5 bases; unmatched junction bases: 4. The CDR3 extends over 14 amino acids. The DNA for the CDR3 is TGTGCCAGCAGCTCCGGACAGGGGGGTTATGGCTACACCTTC. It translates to CASSSGQGGYGYTF.

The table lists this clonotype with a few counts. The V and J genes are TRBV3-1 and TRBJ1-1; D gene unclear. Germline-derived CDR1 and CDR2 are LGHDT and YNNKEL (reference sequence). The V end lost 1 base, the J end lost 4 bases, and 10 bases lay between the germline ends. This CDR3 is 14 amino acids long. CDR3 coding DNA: TGTGCCAGCAGCCAAGCCACCATCGGCACTGAAGCTTTCTTT. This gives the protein CASSQATIGTEAFF. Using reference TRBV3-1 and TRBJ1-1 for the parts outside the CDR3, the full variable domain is DTAVSQTPKYLVTQMGNDKSIKCEQNLGHDTMYWYKQDSKKFLKIMFSYNNKELIINETVPNRFSPKSPDKAHLNLHINSLELGDSAVYFCASSQATIGTEAFFGQGTRLTVV.

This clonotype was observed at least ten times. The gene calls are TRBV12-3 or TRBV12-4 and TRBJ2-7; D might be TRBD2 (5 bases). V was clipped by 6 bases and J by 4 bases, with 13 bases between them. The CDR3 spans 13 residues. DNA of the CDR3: TGTGCCAGCAGGGGGTCTCCGGGGTACGAGCAGTACTTC. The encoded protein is CASRGSPGYEQYF.